Sequencing of this T cell receptor (beta chain) was carried out in a study of T cell responses to AZD1222 COVID-19 vaccine. Study findings and constraints: The repertoires were collected only after the peak T cell response. There were vaccine-associated CD4 TCRs across spike, dominant at 160-218 and 743-854.

The CDR3 sequence is 15 residues long. Germline CDR1 reads SGHRS; CDR2 reads YFSETQ. V lost 0 bases to trimming and J lost 8 bases; unmatched junction nucleotides: 3. A remark on this clone: Its specificity is not known.

Generated by immunoSEQ multiplex PCR, the TCRdb table keeps only in-frame clones and is missing some. Of tens of thousands of clones in the sample, 87% are singletons; the top ten hold 2% to 3%. V gene TRBV5-1 combines with J gene TRBJ2-1; 12 nucleotides match TRBD2. The sequence derives from an adult who received the AZD1222 COVID-19 vaccine. The starting material was peripheral blood, obtained 28 days after the second AZD1222 dose. The CDR3 spells CASSLGLAGVDEQFF. As DNA, the CDR3 is TGCGCCAGCAGCTTGGGACTAGCGGGAGTCGATGAGCAGTTCTTC. The full variable domain, completed using reference TRBV5-1 and TRBJ2-1, is KAGVTQTPRYLIKTRGQQVTLSCSPISGHRSVSWYQQTPGQGLQFLFEYFSETQRNKGNFPGRFSGRQFSNSRSEMNVSTLELGDSALYLCASSLGLAGVDEQFFGPGTRLTVL.